Listed below are T cell receptor beta chains from one sample, sequenced in a study of blood T cell repertoires in COVID-19. This table comes from immunoSEQ multiplex PCR, and its TCRdb copy is limited to in-frame clones, with some not included. The sample has approximately 84,000 clones; under 85% are singletons. Sequenced input: peripheral blood. Every receptor here comes from a woman older than 75 with acute or convalescent COVID-19. Each CDR3 is given with its conserved first and last residue. The D gene is left open where the match is weak.

v_call	j_call	d_call	cdr3_aa
TRBV27	TRBJ1-4	TRBD1	CASSLSLTGGNEKLFF
TRBV19	TRBJ1-1	TRBD1	CASISQGAIEAFF
TRBV7-2	TRBJ1-4	NA	CASSLASGGAAYEKLFF
TRBV24-1	TRBJ2-5	TRBD1	CATSDPRDRGGETQYF
TRBV5-1	TRBJ2-3	TRBD2	CASSLVLAGDTDTQYF
TRBV19	TRBJ1-5	TRBD1	CASSVWTGGLQPQHF
TRBV7-3	TRBJ2-7	NA	CASSSTPDKRLDEQYF
TRBV6-2/TRBV6-3	TRBJ2-1	NA	CASSRPGHLLSNEQFF
TRBV18	TRBJ2-5	TRBD2	CASSPPVLWAGEDGETQYF
TRBV5-1	TRBJ2-5	NA	CASSLDRAETQYF
TRBV27	TRBJ2-1	TRBD2	CASSLYGTSDHNEQFF
TRBV7-9	TRBJ2-2	TRBD2	CASSLAGGPGELFF
TRBV19	TRBJ2-7	TRBD2	CASSPAGTGLEQYF
TRBV28	TRBJ2-3	TRBD1	CASSQDRGRPDTQYF
TRBV19	TRBJ1-1	NA	CASIRTENTEAFF
TRBV24-1	TRBJ2-7	NA	CATSGTDSYEQYF
TRBV28	TRBJ2-7	TRBD2	CASSLGLAVYEQYF
TRBV4-2	TRBJ2-1	TRBD2	CASSLGLAGGDNEQFF